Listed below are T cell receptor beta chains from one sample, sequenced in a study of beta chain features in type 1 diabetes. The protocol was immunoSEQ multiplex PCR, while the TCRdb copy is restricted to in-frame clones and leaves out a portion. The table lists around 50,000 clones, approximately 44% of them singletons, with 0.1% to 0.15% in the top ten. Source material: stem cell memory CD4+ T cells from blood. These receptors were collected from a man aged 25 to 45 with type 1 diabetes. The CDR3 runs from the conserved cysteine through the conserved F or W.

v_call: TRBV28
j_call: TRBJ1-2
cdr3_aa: CASSLSPLGYTF

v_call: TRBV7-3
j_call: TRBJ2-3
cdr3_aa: CASSLMGARSDTQYF

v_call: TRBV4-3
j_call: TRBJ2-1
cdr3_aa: CASSQALSGTPFF

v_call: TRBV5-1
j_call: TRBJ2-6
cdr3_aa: CASSPFSGANVLTF

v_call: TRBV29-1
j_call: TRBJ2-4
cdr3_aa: CSVASGRSNIQYF

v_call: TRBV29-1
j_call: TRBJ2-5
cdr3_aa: CSVNSRGKHQETQYF

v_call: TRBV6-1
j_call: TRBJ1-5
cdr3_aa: CASSVRQGVNQPQHF

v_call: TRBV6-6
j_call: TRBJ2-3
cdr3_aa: CASRRSGTDTQYF

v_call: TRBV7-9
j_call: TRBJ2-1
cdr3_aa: CASSARGTGGNEQFF

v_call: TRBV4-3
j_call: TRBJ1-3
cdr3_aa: CASSPRTGNTIYF

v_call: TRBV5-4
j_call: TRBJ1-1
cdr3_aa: CASSSGQQAPEAFF

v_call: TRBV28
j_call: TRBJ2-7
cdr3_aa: CATAAGLFNYEQYF

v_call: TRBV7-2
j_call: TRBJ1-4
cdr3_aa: CASSRDRGREKLFF

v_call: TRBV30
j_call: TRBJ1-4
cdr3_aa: CAWKGLAATNEKLFF

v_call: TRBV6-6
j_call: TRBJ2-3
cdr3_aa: CASSSGNTQYF

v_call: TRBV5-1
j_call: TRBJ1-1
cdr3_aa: CASSSSGTDTEAFF

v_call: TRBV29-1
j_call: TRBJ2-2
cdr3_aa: CSTGTSGTTGELFF

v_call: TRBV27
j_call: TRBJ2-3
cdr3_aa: CASSPQQGTTDTQYF

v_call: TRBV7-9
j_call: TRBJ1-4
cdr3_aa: CASSFRGEGEKLFF

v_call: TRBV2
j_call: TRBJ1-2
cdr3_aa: CASSVRNYGYTF

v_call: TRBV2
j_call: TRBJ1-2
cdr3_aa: CASSVPFNYGYTF

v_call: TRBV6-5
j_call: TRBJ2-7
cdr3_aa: CATQLGGYEQYF

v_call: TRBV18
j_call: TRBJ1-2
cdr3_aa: CASSPEAQNGYTF

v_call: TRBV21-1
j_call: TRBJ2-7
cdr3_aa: CASSKGASGSSYEQYF

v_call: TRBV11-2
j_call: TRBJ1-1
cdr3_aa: CASSGTRNTEAFF

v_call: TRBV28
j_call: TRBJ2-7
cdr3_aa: CASSTPPQGQEQYF

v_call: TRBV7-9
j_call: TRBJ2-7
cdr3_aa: CASSSSSYEQYF

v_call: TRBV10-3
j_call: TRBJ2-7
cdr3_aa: CAIRQRETGANYEQYF

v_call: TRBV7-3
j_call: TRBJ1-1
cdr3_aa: CASSLTGGEGAFF

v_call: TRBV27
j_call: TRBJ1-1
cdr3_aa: CASSLRGGTEAFF

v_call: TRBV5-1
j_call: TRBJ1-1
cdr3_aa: CASSLQMNTEAFF

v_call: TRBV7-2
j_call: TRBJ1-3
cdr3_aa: CASSLGGRGGNTIYF

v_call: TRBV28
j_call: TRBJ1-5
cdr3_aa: CASNLGTPSNQPQHF

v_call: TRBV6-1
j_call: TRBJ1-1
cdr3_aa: CASLRTAHTEAFF

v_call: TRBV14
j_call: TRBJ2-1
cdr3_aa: CASSQPGLSYNEQFF

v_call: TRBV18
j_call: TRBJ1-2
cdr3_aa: CASSPGQGSDYTF

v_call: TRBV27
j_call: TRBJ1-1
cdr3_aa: CASRDFRTDVKAFF

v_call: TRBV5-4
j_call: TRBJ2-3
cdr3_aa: CASSLDGVRDTQYF

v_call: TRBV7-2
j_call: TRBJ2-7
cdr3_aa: CASSLVSQITYEQYF

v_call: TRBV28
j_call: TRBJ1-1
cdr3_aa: CASRMTAGGNTEAFF

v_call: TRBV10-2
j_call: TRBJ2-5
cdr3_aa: CASSELDLFETQYF

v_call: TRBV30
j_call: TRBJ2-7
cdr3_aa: CAWSPAGGSKAYF

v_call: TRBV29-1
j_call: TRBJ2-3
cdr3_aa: CSVKVSGRGNTQYF

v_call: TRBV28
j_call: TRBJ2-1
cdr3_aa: CASSLPGLSYNEQFF

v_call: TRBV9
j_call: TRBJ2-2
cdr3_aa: CASSVVGRAPGELFF

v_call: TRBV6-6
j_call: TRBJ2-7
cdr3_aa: CASSVLYEQYF

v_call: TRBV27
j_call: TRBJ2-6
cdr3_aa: CASKRSSGANVLTF

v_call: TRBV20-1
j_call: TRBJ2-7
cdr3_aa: CSARGPGLQYF